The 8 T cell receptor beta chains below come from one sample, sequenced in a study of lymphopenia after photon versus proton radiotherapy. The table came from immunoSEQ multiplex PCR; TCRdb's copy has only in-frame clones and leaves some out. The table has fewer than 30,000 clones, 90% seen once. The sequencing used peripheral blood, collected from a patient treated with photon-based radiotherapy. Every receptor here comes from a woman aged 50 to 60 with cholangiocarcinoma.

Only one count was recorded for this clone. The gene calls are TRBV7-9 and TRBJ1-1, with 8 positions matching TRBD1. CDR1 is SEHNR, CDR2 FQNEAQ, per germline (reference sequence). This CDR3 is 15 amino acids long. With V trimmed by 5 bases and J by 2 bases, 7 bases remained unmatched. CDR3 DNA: TGTGCCAGCAGCGACCGACAGGGGTTTAACACTGAAGCTTTCTTT. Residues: CASSDRQGFNTEAFF.

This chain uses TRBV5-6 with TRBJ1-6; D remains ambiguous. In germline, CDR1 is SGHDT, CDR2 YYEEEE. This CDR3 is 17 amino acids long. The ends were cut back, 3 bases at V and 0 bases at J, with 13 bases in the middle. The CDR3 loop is CASSSNGPDSYNSPLHF. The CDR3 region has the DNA TGTGCCAGCAGCTCGAATGGGCCAGACTCCTATAATTCACCCCTCCACTTT.

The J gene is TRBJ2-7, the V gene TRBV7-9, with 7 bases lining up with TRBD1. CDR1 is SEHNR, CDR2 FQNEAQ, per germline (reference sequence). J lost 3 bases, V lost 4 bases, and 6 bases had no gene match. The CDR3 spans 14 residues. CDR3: CASSSRDRDYEQYF. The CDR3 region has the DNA TGTGCCAGCAGCTCCCGGGACAGAGACTACGAGCAGTACTTC. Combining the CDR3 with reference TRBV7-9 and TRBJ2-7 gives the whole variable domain DTGVSQNPRHKITKRGQNVTFRCDPISEHNRLYWYRQTLGQGPEFLTYFQNEAQLEKSRLLSDRFSAERPKGSFSTLEIQRTEQGDSAMYLCASSSRDRDYEQYFGPGTRLTVT.

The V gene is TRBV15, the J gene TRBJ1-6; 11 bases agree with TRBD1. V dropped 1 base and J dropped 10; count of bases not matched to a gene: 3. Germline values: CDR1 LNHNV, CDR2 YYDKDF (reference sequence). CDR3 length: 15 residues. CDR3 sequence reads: CATSRAGQGESPLHF. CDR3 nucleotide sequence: TGTGCCACCAGCAGAGCGGGACAGGGGGAATCACCCCTCCACTTT.

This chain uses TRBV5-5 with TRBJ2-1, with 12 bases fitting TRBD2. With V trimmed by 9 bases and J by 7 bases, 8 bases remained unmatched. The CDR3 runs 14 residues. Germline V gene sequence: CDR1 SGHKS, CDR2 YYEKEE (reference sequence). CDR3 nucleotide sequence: TGTGCCACCAGAGGACTAGCGGGGTATAATGAGCAGTTCTTC. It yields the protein CATRGLAGYNEQFF. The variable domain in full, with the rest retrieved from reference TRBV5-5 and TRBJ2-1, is DAGVTQSPTHLIKTRGQQVTLRCSPISGHKSVSWYQQVLGQGPQFIFQYYEKEERGRGNFPDRFSARQFPNYSSELNVNALLLGDSALYLCATRGLAGYNEQFFGPGTRLTVL.

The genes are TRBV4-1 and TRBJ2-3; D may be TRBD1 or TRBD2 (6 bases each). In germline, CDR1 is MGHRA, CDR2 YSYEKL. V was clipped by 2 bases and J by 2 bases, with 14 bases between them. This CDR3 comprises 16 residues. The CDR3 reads CASSQRSGGATDTQYF. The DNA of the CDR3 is TGCGCCAGCAGCCAAAGATCCGGGGGCGCCACAGATACGCAGTATTTT.

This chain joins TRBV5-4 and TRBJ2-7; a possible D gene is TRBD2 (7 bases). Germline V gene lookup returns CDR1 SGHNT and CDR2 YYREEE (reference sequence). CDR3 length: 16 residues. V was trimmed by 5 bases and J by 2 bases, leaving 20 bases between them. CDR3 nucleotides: TGTGCCAGCAGATCGGACCCAGGCGGGGGCCCCTACGAGCAGTACTTC. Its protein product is CASRSDPGGGPYEQYF.

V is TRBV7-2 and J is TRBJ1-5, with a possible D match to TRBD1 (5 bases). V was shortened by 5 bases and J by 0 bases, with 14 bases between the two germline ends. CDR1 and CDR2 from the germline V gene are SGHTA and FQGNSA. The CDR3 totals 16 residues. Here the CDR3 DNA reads TGTGCCAGCAGCCCCGGGGCAGCAAATAGCAATCAGCCCCAGCATTTT. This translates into CASSPGAANSNQPQHF.